This is a list of T cell receptor beta chains from one sample in a study of Tregs in tolerant kidney transplant recipients. Here immunoSEQ multiplex PCR was the method, and the copy in TCRdb shows in-frame clones only, minus some. The sample yields about 88,000 clones, approximately 94% seen once. The material sequenced was CD8+ T cells from blood. The receptors were gathered from a human donor in good health. CDR3s include the opening cysteine and the closing phenylalanine or tryptophan. Fields, in order: J gene, clone size, V gene, D gene, CDR3 DNA, CDR3 protein. The D gene is left open where the match is weak. Clone size is not always given. Where it is, it says once, few, many or a class for expanded clones.

TRBJ1-4,-,TRBV4-1,-,TGCGCCAGCAGAGTAGGTGAAAAACTGTTTTTT,CASRVGEKLFF
TRBJ2-1,-,TRBV15,-,TGTGCCACCAGCAGGGGGTCCCGGCGGGGCAACAATGAGCAGTTCTTC,CATSRGSRRGNNEQFF
TRBJ2-5,-,TRBV11-2,TRBD1,TGTGCCAGCAGCCCAACTGACAGGGGGAGTTGGGAGACCCAGTACTTC,CASSPTDRGSWETQYF
TRBJ1-1,-,TRBV14,-,TGTGCCAGCAGCCAAGATGGGCTCCATGGGTGGATATACACTGAAGCTTTCTTT,CASSQDGLHGWIYTEAFF
TRBJ2-7,-,TRBV2,-,TGTGCCAGCAGTGAAGCTCCCGGGCTGGGGTACGAGCAGTACTTC,CASSEAPGLGYEQYF
TRBJ2-1,-,TRBV15,TRBD2,TGTGCCACCAGCAGGAAAAGCGGGAGGGCCGGGAATGAGCAGTTCTTC,CATSRKSGRAGNEQFF
TRBJ1-1,-,TRBV7-9,-,TGTGCCAGCAGACACACCCTTCAGGGGTTCGACACTGAAGCTTTCTTT,CASRHTLQGFDTEAFF
TRBJ1-2,-,TRBV5-5,-,TGTGCCAGCAGCTTGGCCGACGGGTTTGGTGGCTACACCTTC,CASSLADGFGGYTF
TRBJ1-1,-,TRBV27,TRBD1,TGTGCCAGCAGGGGACAGTCCACTGAAGCTTTCTTT,CASRGQSTEAFF
TRBJ1-1,-,TRBV2,-,TGTGCCAGCAGTGTAGGCAGGGGGAACACTGAAGCTTTCTTT,CASSVGRGNTEAFF
TRBJ2-7,-,TRBV10-3,-,TGTGCCATCACCCAAGCAGTTAACTACGAGCAGTACTTC,CAITQAVNYEQYF
TRBJ2-4,-,TRBV15,-,TGTGCCACCAGCAGAGATGGCAGGGAGTATGGGCTGGGCATTCAGTACTTC,CATSRDGREYGLGIQYF
TRBJ2-7,-,TRBV9,-,TGTGCCAGCAGCGTAGCTTCGGAGCGTGTGTACGAGCAGTACTTC,CASSVASERVYEQYF
TRBJ2-1,-,TRBV5-8,-,TGTGCCAGCAGCTTCGGCGGGACCCGCAATGAGCAGTTCTTC,CASSFGGTRNEQFF
TRBJ2-1,many,TRBV6-4,-,TGTGCCAGCAGTGACTCACTCCAGGGGGGCTACAATGAGCAGTTCTTC,CASSDSLQGGYNEQFF
TRBJ2-7,-,TRBV20-1,-,TGCAGTGCTCTAAGCTACGAGCAGTACTTC,CSALSYEQYF
TRBJ2-1,-,TRBV27,-,TGTGCCAGCAGTCTAAAAATATTTGGGGGGACATCCTACAATGAGCAGTTCTTC,CASSLKIFGGTSYNEQFF
TRBJ2-7,-,TRBV19,TRBD1,TGTGCCAGTAGTATAGTTGGGACAGGAGCCTACGAGCAGTACTTC,CASSIVGTGAYEQYF
TRBJ2-7,-,TRBV13,-,TGTGCCAGCAGCTTCGAGGGAAACCTCTCCTACGAGCAGTACTTC,CASSFEGNLSYEQYF
TRBJ1-1,-,TRBV2,-,TGTGCCACCCCACGTGGCAGGTGGGGTACTGAAGCTTTCTTT,CATPRGRWGTEAFF
TRBJ2-7,-,TRBV6-6,-,TGTGCCAGCAGTTATTCCGGCCCTGAGCAGTACTTC,CASSYSGPEQYF
TRBJ2-7,-,TRBV11-2,-,TGTGCCAGCAGCTTCCCGAATAGCAACTCCTACGAGCAGTACTTC,CASSFPNSNSYEQYF
TRBJ2-3,-,TRBV5-1,-,TGCGCCAGCAGCTACGGGGTAGATACGCAGTATTTT,CASSYGVDTQYF
TRBJ2-7,-,TRBV30,TRBD1,TGTGCCTGGACTCTGGGACAGGGCCGCGACGAGCAGTACTTC,CAWTLGQGRDEQYF
TRBJ2-5,-,TRBV7-6,-,TGTGCCAGCAGCTATTTGGAGACCCAGTACTTC,CASSYLETQYF
TRBJ1-1,-,TRBV4-2,-,TGTGCCAGCAGCCAAGAGCCGAACACTGAAGCTTTCTTT,CASSQEPNTEAFF
TRBJ2-3,-,TRBV6-5,-,TGTGCCAGCAGTTACTCGCTGGGATCGGATACGCAGTATTTT,CASSYSLGSDTQYF
TRBJ1-2,-,TRBV19,TRBD1,TGTGCCAGTAGTCAGACAGGGTACTATGGCTACACCTTC,CASSQTGYYGYTF
TRBJ2-7,-,TRBV6-1,-,TGTGCCAGCAGTGCTACAGGGCTCTACGAGCAGTACTTC,CASSATGLYEQYF
TRBJ1-1,-,TRBV6-5,-,TGTGCCAGCAGCCCCGGGGCGACATACACTGAAGCTTTCTTT,CASSPGATYTEAFF
TRBJ2-7,once,TRBV6-4,-,TGTGCCAGCAGTTACGACCCCGGGTACGAGCAGTACTTC,CASSYDPGYEQYF
TRBJ1-5,medium-sized,TRBV9,-,TGTGCCAGCAGCGTAGGATGGGGGAATAGCAATCAGCCCCAGCATTTT,CASSVGWGNSNQPQHF
TRBJ1-1,few,TRBV7-8,TRBD1,TGTGCCAGCAGCTTAGGACAGGGCGGCGGGAACACTGAAGCTTTCTTT,CASSLGQGGGNTEAFF
TRBJ1-1,-,TRBV6-1,-,TGTGCCAGCAGTGCTTGGCCCTTTGAAGCTTTCTTT,CASSAWPFEAFF
TRBJ2-5,once,TRBV11-2,TRBD1,TGTGCCAGCAGCTTTCGAGGGGGCAATCGCCAAGAGACCCAGTACTTC,CASSFRGGNRQETQYF
TRBJ2-2,-,TRBV4-2,TRBD2,TGTGCCAGCAGCCAAGAGGAATGGTTAGCGGGGACCGGGGAGCTGTTTTTT,CASSQEEWLAGTGELFF
TRBJ2-3,-,TRBV7-9,TRBD1,TGTGCCAGCAGTGTCCGGGACAGGGACGATCATACGCAGTATTTT,CASSVRDRDDHTQYF
TRBJ1-2,-,TRBV19,-,TGTGCCAGTACTTACTCGGTGTTCGGCTACACCTTC,CASTYSVFGYTF
TRBJ1-1,-,TRBV5-1,-,TGCGCCAGCAGCTTGAGAGCCATGAACACTGAAGCTTTCTTT,CASSLRAMNTEAFF
TRBJ2-1,-,TRBV27,TRBD2,TGTGCCAGCAGTTTCGGACTAGGTGGTGAGCAGTTCTTC,CASSFGLGGEQFF
TRBJ2-5,-,TRBV4-1,TRBD1,TGCGCCAGCAGCCCTAGGGACAGGGCCCAAGAGACCCAGTACTTC,CASSPRDRAQETQYF
TRBJ2-7,-,TRBV10-3,TRBD1,TGTGCCATCAGTGAGTCAGTTAGGACAGGGGGCTCCTACGAGCAGTACTTC,CAISESVRTGGSYEQYF
TRBJ1-1,-,TRBV9,TRBD1,TGTGCCAGCAGCGTAGTCCGGGACAGGGCTGGGGAAGCTTTCTTT,CASSVVRDRAGEAFF
TRBJ1-2,-,TRBV6-5,-,TGTGCCAGCAGTTACGGGGGGGCGGTCAACTATGGCTACACCTTC,CASSYGGAVNYGYTF
TRBJ1-2,-,TRBV4-1,TRBD1,TGCGCCAGCAGCCGGTCGGACAGGGGGCCCTATGGCTACACCTTC,CASSRSDRGPYGYTF
TRBJ1-2,few,TRBV10-3,-,TGTGCCATCAGGAGGGACTTGGGGAGCTATGGCTACACCTTC,CAIRRDLGSYGYTF
TRBJ2-7,-,TRBV4-1,-,TGCGCCAGCAGCTGGAGGGATCAATTCTTAACGGGGGAGCAGTACTTC,CASSWRDQFLTGEQYF
TRBJ1-6,-,TRBV27,-,TGTGCCAGCAGTTTCTACAGGGCCAATAATTCACCCCTCCACTTT,CASSFYRANNSPLHF
TRBJ1-2,-,TRBV4-1,-,TGCGCCAGCAGCCAAGATAAAACCGGCAATCTTCAGGGGAACTATGGCTACACCTTC,CASSQDKTGNLQGNYGYTF
TRBJ2-5,-,TRBV7-3,-,TGTGCCAGCAGCCCCTATGCGTCGGCTTGGGAGACCCAGTACTTC,CASSPYASAWETQYF
TRBJ1-1,-,TRBV4-2,-,TGTGCCAGCAGCTCAGGAAGGGGAACTGAAGCTTTCTTT,CASSSGRGTEAFF
TRBJ1-1,-,TRBV6-5,-,TGTGCCAGCAGTTACGGGGTGGATAGCCCCTCTGAAGCTTTCTTT,CASSYGVDSPSEAFF
TRBJ2-2,-,TRBV11-2,TRBD1,TGTGCCAGCAGCTTAAGGACAGGAGGAACCGGGGAGCTGTTTTTT,CASSLRTGGTGELFF
TRBJ2-7,-,TRBV27,-,TGTGCCAGCAGTTCATTCTACGAGCAGTACTTC,CASSSFYEQYF
TRBJ1-2,-,TRBV6-5,TRBD1,TGTGCCAGCAGTTACTCAGGGGGCAGCGGCTATGGCTACACCTTC,CASSYSGGSGYGYTF
TRBJ2-6,-,TRBV27,-,TGTGCCAGCAGCTCACCCCGGGACGGAGTTAACTCTGGGGCCAACGTCCTGACTTTC,CASSSPRDGVNSGANVLTF
TRBJ1-1,-,TRBV2,TRBD1,TGTGCCAGCAGGGTTATCGGACAGGGGAACACTGAAGCTTTCTTT,CASRVIGQGNTEAFF
TRBJ2-7,-,TRBV19,-,TGTGCCAGTAGTGCCGCCGGGACACCCCACGGCTACGAGCAGTACTTC,CASSAAGTPHGYEQYF
TRBJ2-7,-,TRBV11-2,-,TGTGCCAGCAGCTTGGGCACCTCCTACGAGCAGTACTTC,CASSLGTSYEQYF